Following are 17 T cell receptor beta chains from one sample sequenced in a study of cytomegalovirus exposure and HLA in healthy donors. Amplification used 60 Vbeta primers and 13 Jbeta primers. The repertoire was sequenced with immunoSEQ multiplex PCR; TCRdb's copy has only in-frame clones and lacks some. The data contain 150,000 to 200,000 clones, approximately 84% of them singletons. The sequencing sample was made of PBMCs. Receptors originate from a young man in good health and CMV-seronegative.

The CDR3 loop is CASSPKGTGENTGELFF. DNA for the CDR3: TGTGCCAGCAGCCCAAAAGGGACAGGCGAAAACACCGGGGAGCTGTTTTTT. The V and J genes are TRBV7-9 and TRBJ2-2; 8 nucleotides line up with TRBD1. CDR1 is SEHNR, CDR2 FQNEAQ, per germline (reference sequence). The CDR3 covers 17 residues. Trimming cost V 5 bases and J 2 bases; bases outside gene matches: 10.

Note on this clone: Compared with germline, one end of the junction differs, possibly owing to a read error. The rearrangement links TRBV27 to TRBJ2-5, with 7 bases matching TRBD2. Germline V gene data show CDR1 as MNHEY and CDR2 as SMNVEV (reference sequence). The CDR3 spans 16 residues. The CDR3 DNA sequence: TGTGCCAGCAGTTTACGATTTTCGGGGGGAGAAGAGGCCCAGTACTTC. Translated: CASSLRFSGGEEAQYF.

The chain is built from TRBV10-1 and TRBJ1-1; TRBD1 matches at 8 bases. Per germline, CDR1 WNHNN and CDR2 SYGVQD (reference sequence). Losses at the gene ends were 0 bases for V and 1 base for J; bases not matched to a gene: 13. The CDR3 contains 19 residues. CDR3 amino acids: CASSESKQGAAGGNTEAFF. CDR3 DNA: TGCGCCAGCAGTGAGTCGAAGCAGGGGGCCGCAGGTGGGAACACTGAAGCTTTCTTT.

The V call is TRBV12-5, the J call TRBJ1-5; 7 bases map to TRBD1. This CDR3 is 13 amino acids long. V shed 6 bases, J shed 3 bases, and the junction held 2 bases outside the gene matches. Germline loops: CDR1 LGHNT, CDR2 FRNRAP. The CDR3 here is CASGDRNNQPQHF. In DNA, the CDR3 is TGTGCTAGTGGGGACAGGAACAATCAGCCCCAGCATTTT.

CDR3: CASSVISYEQYF. The CDR3 region has the DNA TGTGCCAGCAGTGTAATTAGCTACGAGCAGTACTTC. The genes are TRBV2 and TRBJ2-7; D is uncertain. There are 12 residues in the CDR3. Per germline, CDR1 SNHLY and CDR2 FYNNEI. Between the trimmed V and J ends, which lost 4 bases and 3 bases, there was a span of 7 bases.

The chain employs TRBV28 and TRBJ2-7, with 7 bases that match TRBD2. Germline values: CDR1 MDHEN, CDR2 SYDVKM. The CDR3 consists of 15 residues. V lost 6 bases and J lost 4; bases outside the gene matches: 12. The CDR3 loop is CASSHGGRVRYEQYF. CDR3 nucleotides: TGTGCCAGCAGCCACGGGGGGAGGGTAAGGTACGAGCAGTACTTC.

The chain has TRBV6-1 and TRBJ1-5; 7 bases are shared with TRBD1. V shed 2 bases and J 7 bases; nucleotides not matched to a gene: 8. The V gene's germline CDR1 is MNHNS and CDR2 SASEGT. The CDR3 length is 15 residues. The CDR3 region is CASSEPGQSWQPQHF. CDR3 bases: TGTGCCAGCAGTGAACCGGGACAGTCTTGGCAGCCCCAGCATTTT.

This chain links TRBV10-2 with TRBJ1-3, with D perhaps TRBD1 (5 bases). The CDR3 covers 15 residues. Trimming cost V 2 bases and J 0 bases, with 8 bases left between them. CDR1 WSHSY and CDR2 SAAADI come from the germline V gene. CDR3 coding DNA: TGCGCCAGCAGTGAGGGGGCCGTCTCTGGAAACACCATATATTTT. Its protein product is CASSEGAVSGNTIYF.

Note on this clone: At one end, the junction sequence differs from germline, possibly due to a read error. The rearrangement links TRBV7-7 to TRBJ2-5; possibly TRBD2 for D (5 bases). Germline assignment: CDR1 SSHAT and CDR2 FNYEAQ (reference sequence). There are 18 residues in the CDR3. CDR3 in amino acids: CASSPESASFGWAETQYF. In DNA, the CDR3 is TGTGCTAGCAGCCCAGAGTCGGCTAGCTTTGGGTGGGCGGAGACCCAGTACTTC.

This clone was seen a single time. J is TRBJ2-1 and V is TRBV7-3; 11 nucleotides align to TRBD2. Germline trimming cut 4 bases from V and 9 bases from J; bases unmatched to any gene: 8. The CDR3 is made up of 15 amino acids. From germline, CDR1 is SGHTA and CDR2 FQGTGA. Here the CDR3 reads CASSSRLAGKGEQFF. The CDR3 DNA is TGTGCCAGCAGCTCTCGACTAGCGGGAAAAGGTGAGCAGTTCTTC.

The chain couples TRBV5-4 to TRBJ2-7, with 12 nucleotides matching TRBD2. J gave up 3 bases and V 2 bases, and 12 bases lay outside the gene matches. Germline loops: CDR1 SGHNT, CDR2 YYREEE (reference sequence). The CDR3 is 18 amino acids. DNA of the CDR3: TGTGCCAGCAGCTTCGGGGGTCCTAGCGGGAGGGGGAGCTACGAGCAGTACTTC. Its protein is CASSFGGPSGRGSYEQYF.

This chain connects TRBV10-3 to TRBJ2-5; D call uncertain. Trimming cost V 0 bases and J 2 bases, with 7 bases left between them. There are 14 residues in the CDR3. CDR1 and CDR2 (germline): ENHRY, SYGVKD. CDR3 coding DNA: TGTGCCATCAGTGAGTCTAGAGTGCAAGAGACCCAGTACTTC. Its protein product is CAISESRVQETQYF.

The chain joins TRBV18 to TRBJ2-1; 8 bases agree with TRBD1. The CDR3 extends over 14 amino acids. V lost 3 bases and J lost 7; bases outside the gene matches: 5. Germline loops: CDR1 KGHSH, CDR2 LQKENI. DNA of the CDR3: TGTGCCAGCTCACCCACGACAGGGGATAATGAGCAGTTCTTC. Amino acid sequence: CASSPTTGDNEQFF.

This clone was counted a few times. This chain links TRBV5-1 with TRBJ2-5; TRBD2 aligns across 7 bases. The DNA end is a closer match to TRBJ2-7, so the J assignment may be wrong. The CDR3 spans 15 residues. The germline CDR1 and CDR2 sequences are SGHRS and YFSETQ. This chain's CDR3 is CASSGGGYPIYEQYF. The DNA for the CDR3 is TGCGCCAGCAGTGGGGGGGGGTACCCAATCTACGAGCAGTACTTC.

The chain has TRBV5-5 and TRBJ2-7; 9 nucleotides match TRBD1. Trimming at V came to 3 bases and at J to 7 bases, leaving 14 bases not matched to a gene. The CDR3 spans 16 residues. From germline, CDR1 is SGHKS and CDR2 YYEKEE (reference sequence). The CDR3: CASSWSLSGQGKEQYF. CDR3 sequence (DNA): TGTGCCAGCAGCTGGAGCTTGTCGGGACAGGGAAAAGAGCAGTACTTC.

The chain uses TRBV6-1 and TRBJ2-7, with D tentatively TRBD2 (6 bases). This CDR3 is built from 16 residues. Germline V CDR1 and CDR2: MNHNS, SASEGT. Trimming removed 2 bases at V and 0 bases at J, with 14 bases between. The CDR3 nucleotides are TGTGCCAGCAGTGAATTGGGGACTTACCACTCCTACGAGCAGTACTTC. Amino acids: CASSELGTYHSYEQYF.

The chain recombines TRBV19 with TRBJ1-6; TRBD1 matches 7 bases. Germline V lookup: CDR1 LNHDA, CDR2 SQIVND (reference sequence). The CDR3 spans 16 residues. With V trimmed by 5 bases and J by 7 bases, 11 bases remained unmatched. In DNA, the CDR3 is TGTGCCAGTAGTTCGTACAGGGGCGTCTCAAATTCACCCCTCCACTTT. The encoded protein is CASSSYRGVSNSPLHF. Complete variable domain (other parts from reference TRBV19 and TRBJ1-6): DGGITQSPKYLFRKEGQNVTLSCEQNLNHDAMYWYRQDPGQGLRLIYYSQIVNDFQKGDIAEGYSVSREKKESFPLTVTSAQKNPTAFYLCASSSYRGVSNSPLHFGNGTRLTVT.